Described below is a single T cell receptor beta chain sequence and its context. Its antigen remains unidentified. The germline CDR1 and CDR2 sequences are LNHDA and SQIVND (reference sequence). There are 15 residues in the CDR3. J lost 4 bases, V lost 1 base, and 6 bases had no gene match. The data derive from a study of cytomegalovirus exposure and HLA in healthy donors. Study-wide results and limits: The classifier reportedly diagnosed cytomegalovirus status with high specificity and sensitivity. It was shown in a later analysis that HLA-associated TCR beta chains were more clonally expanded than other, equally common chains. Among the sequence variants, a highly shared cluster was likely an artifact of sequencing. Among CMV-associated TCR beta chains, most appeared HLA-restricted in a later analysis.

The PCR had 60 Vbeta and 13 Jbeta primers. Assay used: immunoSEQ multiplex PCR; TCRdb lists only in-frame clones, some missing. The table lists approximately 150,000 clones, 75% of them singletons. The sequenced sample was PBMCs. This receptor was identified in a man younger than 30 in good health and CMV-seropositive. The rearrangement links TRBV19 to TRBJ2-7, with TRBD2 matching 8 bases. This CDR3 is CASSIGRGAAYEQYF. For the CDR3, the DNA is TGTGCCAGTAGTATAGGGCGGGGGGCTGCGTACGAGCAGTACTTC.